These 9 T cell receptor beta chains were all obtained from the same sample, sequenced in a study of T cell responses to AZD1222 COVID-19 vaccine (dated by TCRdb to the early 2020s). Libraries were built with the immunoSEQ multiplex PCR assay. The source is immuneACCESS, and TCRdb retained only in-frame sequences with V and J called. Part of the clones is not carried over; for the studies checked, unresolved V genes explain less than half of this, and the remainder is unexplained. The sample has about 69,000 clones on record, over 65% of them singletons. Approximately 25% of the sample is taken by the ten largest. According to the study, the label for this sample's time point signals: about 28 days (+/-7) after the second vaccine dose. This specimen was peripheral blood, taken 28 days after the second AZD1222 dose. The receptor set was obtained from an adult who received the AZD1222 COVID-19 vaccine.

In DNA, the CDR3 is TGTGCCACCAGCCCCGGGACCAGCAATCAGCCCCAGCATTTT. Its translation is CATSPGTSNQPQHF. The V call is TRBV15, the J call TRBJ1-5; D possibly corresponds to TRBD1 (5 bases). This CDR3 has 14 residues. V shed 5 bases and J shed 1 base, with 9 bases lying between them. Per germline, CDR1 LNHNV and CDR2 YYDKDF (reference sequence).

The gene calls are TRBV20-1 and TRBJ1-1, with a tentative D call TRBD1 (6 bases). Germline V gene data show CDR1 as DFQATT and CDR2 as SNEGSKA (reference sequence). The CDR3 is 11 amino acids. Trimming removed 3 bases from V and 8 bases from J, with 10 bases in between. CDR3 nucleotides: TGCAGTGCTAGTAGGCAGGGGGAAGCTTTCTTT. Amino acid sequence: CSASRQGEAFF.

The chain joins TRBV6-6 to TRBJ1-1; perhaps TRBD1 as D (5 bases). The CDR3 loop spans 13 amino acids. Per the germline V gene, CDR1 is MNHNY and CDR2 is SVGAGI (reference sequence). V lost 0 bases, J lost 8 bases, and 10 bases lay in between. CDR3 sequence: CASSYSEDKEAFF. As DNA, the CDR3 is TGTGCCAGCAGTTACTCGGAGGACAAAGAAGCTTTCTTT.

This clone was seen just once. The gene calls are TRBV5-6 and TRBJ1-1; maybe TRBD1 (5 bases). CDR3 size: 14 residues. V lost 2 bases to trimming and J lost 5 bases, with 13 bases between them. Germline V gene data show CDR1 as SGHDT and CDR2 as YYEEEE. The CDR3 reads CASSLGRGKTEAFF. The DNA of the CDR3 is TGTGCCAGCAGCTTAGGTAGGGGAAAAACTGAAGCTTTCTTT. Full variable domain (outside the CDR3, taken from reference TRBV5-6 and TRBJ1-1): DAGVTQSPTHLIKTRGQQVTLRCSPKSGHDTVSWYQQALGQGPQFIFQYYEEEERQRGNFPDRFSGHQFPNYSSELNVNALLLGDSALYLCASSLGRGKTEAFFGQGTRLTVV.

The chain is built from TRBV2 and TRBJ2-2; D is ambiguous. Germline CDR1 is SNHLY and CDR2 is FYNNEI. Trimming took off 9 bases at V and 1 base at J, with 12 bases between the two ends. CDR3 length equals 14 residues. CDR3 DNA sequence: TGTGCCAGGGAGACTGGAGAGAACACCGGGGAGCTGTTTTTT. Amino acids: CARETGENTGELFF.

V is TRBV28 and J is TRBJ2-7; D is perhaps TRBD2 (5 bases). Germline V gene sequence: CDR1 MDHEN, CDR2 SYDVKM. This CDR3 has 12 residues. Between the trimmed V and J ends, which lost 6 bases and 4 bases, there was a span of 10 bases. This chain's CDR3 is CASSLRGYEQYF. CDR3 coding DNA: TGTGCCAGCAGCCTCCGGGGTTACGAGCAGTACTTC.

This clone was picked up one time. J is TRBJ1-6 and V is TRBV5-1, with a weak D call TRBD1 (6 bases). Trimming shortened V by 4 bases and J by 7 bases, and 15 bases separated the two germline ends. The germline gives CDR1 SGHRS, CDR2 YFSETQ. CDR3 length: 15 residues. The CDR3: CASSVAGTQNSPLHF. CDR3 nucleotides: TGCGCCAGCAGCGTAGCCGGGACACAGAATTCACCCCTCCACTTT.

This clone was counted between two and nine times. J is TRBJ2-1 and V is TRBV15; 7 bases fit TRBD2. The V gene end was trimmed by 3 bases and the J gene end by 9 bases; junction bases not matched to a gene: 5. Germline V gives CDR1 LNHNV, CDR2 YYDKDF (reference sequence). CDR3 length: 13 residues. CDR3: CATSSSTGGEQFF. CDR3 nucleotide sequence: TGTGCCACCAGCAGTAGTACGGGGGGTGAGCAGTTCTTC.

The chain couples TRBV10-3 to TRBJ2-7; 12 bases fit TRBD2. This CDR3 comprises 14 residues. The germline V gene encodes CDR1 ENHRY and CDR2 SYGVKD. With 4 bases clipped from V and 4 bases from J, the junction kept 2 bases outside the gene matches. The CDR3 DNA reads as TGTGCCATCAGTGGGCTAGCGGGAGGGTACGAGCAGTACTTC. It specifies CAISGLAGGYEQYF.